The 15 T cell receptor beta chains listed next were all sequenced from one sample in a study of long-term antiretroviral therapy in people with HIV. It was version v3.0 of the immunoSEQ assay that was run at survey level. Assay used: immunoSEQ multiplex PCR; TCRdb lists only in-frame clones, some missing. The sample carries tens of thousands of clones, about 88% recorded once. Sequenced here: unsorted PBMCs, sampled 0.8 years after starting antiretroviral therapy. These receptor sequences come from a young woman with HIV.

This clone has a handful of counts. The chain is built from TRBV18 and TRBJ2-5; a weak D match, TRBD2 (5 bases). Germline V CDR1 and CDR2: KGHSH, LQKENI. The CDR3 has 11 residues. Trimming shortened V by 2 bases and J by 10 bases, and 8 bases separated the two germline ends. The CDR3 DNA sequence: TGTGCCAGCTCACCAGACCGGGGCCAGTACTTC. Residues: CASSPDRGQYF.

This clone was seen a few times. The chain uses TRBV7-3 and TRBJ2-3, with D hard to call. Germline V gives CDR1 SGHTA, CDR2 FQGTGA. With 5 bases removed from V and 9 bases from J, the gap between germline ends came to 15 bases. This CDR3 has 13 residues. The CDR3 sequence is CASSAPWAPTQYF. For the CDR3, the DNA is TGTGCCAGCAGCGCGCCTTGGGCCCCCACGCAGTATTTT.

The chain has TRBV9 and TRBJ2-1, with 8 nucleotides matching TRBD2. The CDR3 is made up of 15 amino acids. CDR1 is SGDLS, CDR2 YYNGEE, per germline. V was clipped by 0 bases and J by 4 bases; unmatched bases: 3. CDR3 sequence (DNA): TGTGCCAGCAGCGTAGTAGCGGGAATATACAATGAGCAGTTCTTC. Translation: CASSVVAGIYNEQFF.

The gene calls are TRBV4-1 and TRBJ1-2; 7 nucleotides agree with TRBD1. This CDR3 comprises 15 residues. Trimming took 3 bases from V and 1 from J; bases not matched to a gene: 5. Germline CDR1 reads MGHRA; CDR2 reads YSYEKL. The CDR3 is CASSQVTGSNYGYTF. CDR3 nucleotide sequence: TGCGCCAGCAGCCAGGTGACAGGGAGTAACTATGGCTACACCTTC.

The table lists this clone with a count of one. This chain links TRBV19 with TRBJ1-2; no reliable D call. This CDR3 region has 14 residues. CDR1 is LNHDA, CDR2 SQIVND, per germline (reference sequence). V was clipped by 5 bases and J by 1 base, with 11 bases between them. The chain's CDR3 is CASSVGTVNYGYTF. CDR3 nucleotide sequence: TGTGCCAGTAGTGTTGGAACAGTTAACTATGGCTACACCTTC.

The chain couples TRBV27 to TRBJ2-1; 8 bases agree with TRBD2. After removal of 5 bases from V and 6 bases from J, the junction contained 9 bases not matched to a gene. Germline values: CDR1 MNHEY, CDR2 SMNVEV (reference sequence). This CDR3 region has 15 residues. Here the CDR3 reads CASSLSGSMRNEQFF. CDR3 sequence (DNA): TGTGCCAGCAGTCTCAGCGGGAGTATGCGCAATGAGCAGTTCTTC.

J is TRBJ2-3 and V is TRBV9, with no clear D. The CDR3 contains 15 residues. Trimming cost V 0 bases and J 5 bases, with 13 bases left between them. Germline V CDR1 and CDR2: SGDLS, YYNGEE. The CDR3 here is CASSVASPAGDTQYF. The CDR3 nucleotides read TGTGCCAGCAGCGTAGCTTCCCCGGCAGGAGATACGCAGTATTTT.

The chain employs TRBV10-2 and TRBJ2-2; 11 positions match TRBD2. Losses at the gene ends were 10 bases for V and 0 bases for J; bases not matched to a gene: 7. In germline, CDR1 is WSHSY, CDR2 SAAADI. CDR3 length: 16 residues. The CDR3 here is CATPILAGANTGELFF. In nucleotides, the CDR3 is TGCGCCACGCCAATACTAGCGGGAGCGAACACCGGGGAGCTGTTTTTT.

The J gene is TRBJ1-5, the V gene TRBV7-8; weak D call: TRBD1 (5 bases). V dropped 1 base and J dropped 2 bases, with 12 bases sitting between them. The length of the CDR3 is 16 residues. The germline V gene has CDR1 SGHVS and CDR2 FQNEAQ. DNA of the CDR3: TGTGCCAGCAGCTTAGATGTGGGGGTTGGCAATCAGCCCCAGCATTTT. Its translation: CASSLDVGVGNQPQHF. The full variable domain, with the rest looked up from reference TRBV7-8 and TRBJ1-5, is GAGVSQSPRYKVAKRGQDVALRCDPISGHVSLFWYQQALGQGPEFLTYFQNEAQLDKSGLPSDRFFAERPEGSVSTLKIQRTQQEDSAVYLCASSLDVGVGNQPQHFGDGTRLSIL.

This sequence joins TRBV28 and TRBJ1-4, with D tentatively TRBD1 (5 bases). Germline values: CDR1 MDHEN, CDR2 SYDVKM. The CDR3 is 15 residues long. Trimming removed 2 bases at V and 2 bases at J, with 9 bases between. The CDR3 protein is CASSLAGRTNEKLFF. The CDR3 DNA follows: TGTGCCAGCAGTTTAGCGGGACGGACTAATGAAAAACTGTTTTTT.

The chain has TRBV9 and TRBJ1-2; the D gene is possibly TRBD1 (5 bases). The CDR3 runs 15 residues. The germline V gene encodes CDR1 SGDLS and CDR2 YYNGEE. Trimming pared 0 bases from V and 4 bases from J, leaving 13 bases between. As DNA, the CDR3 is TGTGCCAGCAGCGTAGCGAAGGGGCCCCGCTATGGCTACACCTTC. It encodes CASSVAKGPRYGYTF.

The chain has TRBV2 and TRBJ2-1; possibly TRBD2 for D (5 bases). Germline loops: CDR1 SNHLY, CDR2 FYNNEI. The ends were cut back, 6 bases at V and 0 bases at J, with 18 bases in the middle. CDR3 length equals 17 residues. The CDR3: CASRTGNGISSYNEQFF. The CDR3 coding sequence is TGTGCCAGCAGGACGGGGAACGGGATCAGCTCCTACAATGAGCAGTTCTTC.

The chain joins TRBV28 to TRBJ2-2; 10 bases fit TRBD2. The germline V gene has CDR1 MDHEN and CDR2 SYDVKM. CDR3 length equals 15 residues. With V trimmed by 7 bases and J by 5 bases, 7 bases remained unmatched. The chain's CDR3 is CASKMTSGYTGELFF. CDR3 in DNA: TGTGCCAGCAAAATGACTAGCGGGTATACCGGGGAGCTGTTTTTT.

This clone has more than one count but fewer than ten. The CDR3 DNA reads TGTGCCAGCAGCCCGAGGACTAGCGGGAGGACCCATGAGCAGTTCTTC. Its translation is CASSPRTSGRTHEQFF. The V call is TRBV7-9, the J call TRBJ2-1; 14 positions agree with TRBD2. Trimming cost V 5 bases and J 8 bases; bases outside gene matches: 8. Germline V lookup: CDR1 SEHNR, CDR2 FQNEAQ (reference sequence). The CDR3 extends over 16 amino acids.

The chain employs TRBV7-2 and TRBJ2-1, with 9 bases aligning to TRBD2. This CDR3 is 16 amino acids long. The V and J ends lost 5 bases and 12 bases, in that order; junction bases with no gene match: 17. Germline values: CDR1 SGHTA, CDR2 FQGNSA. CDR3 coding DNA: TGTGCCAGCAGCCCCAACCCGGCCGGGACTAGCCTAGGGCAGTTCTTC. Translated, it gives CASSPNPAGTSLGQFF.